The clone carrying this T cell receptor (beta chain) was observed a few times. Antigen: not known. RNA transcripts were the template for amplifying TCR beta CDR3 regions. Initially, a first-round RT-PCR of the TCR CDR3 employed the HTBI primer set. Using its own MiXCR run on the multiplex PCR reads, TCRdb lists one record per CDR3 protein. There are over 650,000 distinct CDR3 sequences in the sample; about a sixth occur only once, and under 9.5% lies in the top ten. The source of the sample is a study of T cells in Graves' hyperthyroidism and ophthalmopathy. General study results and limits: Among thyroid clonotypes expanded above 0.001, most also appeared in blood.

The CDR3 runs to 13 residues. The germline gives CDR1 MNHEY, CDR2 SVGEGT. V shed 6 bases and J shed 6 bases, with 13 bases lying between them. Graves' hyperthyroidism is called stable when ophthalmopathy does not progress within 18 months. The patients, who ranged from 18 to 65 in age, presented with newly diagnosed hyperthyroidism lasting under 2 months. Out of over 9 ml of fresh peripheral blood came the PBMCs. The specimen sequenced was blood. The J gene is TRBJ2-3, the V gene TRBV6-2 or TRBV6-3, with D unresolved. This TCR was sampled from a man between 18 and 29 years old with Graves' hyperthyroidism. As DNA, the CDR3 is TGTGCCAGCAGCCCCGCCCTGTGGGATACGCAGTATTTT. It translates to CASSPALWDTQYF.